This T cell receptor (beta chain) was captured by sequencing in a study of T cell responses to AZD1222 COVID-19 vaccine. Across the study: Analysis merged second doses at about 4 or about 12 weeks. Overall study results and limits: Clonal diversity was possibly underestimated, and white British individuals and females predominated among donors. Reports indicate that nearly half of spike-specific TCRs are directed at unmutated variant regions. Baseline testing showed seropositivity in only a handful of AZD1222 recipients.

As concerns this clone: The target antigen is unknown.

TCRdb's copy holds only in-frame clones and misses some; the assay was immunoSEQ multiplex PCR. The data contain under 70,000 clones, 80% to 90% of them singletons. Trimming removed 0 bases from V and 6 bases from J, with 15 bases in between. CDR1 is SGDLS and CDR2 is YYNGEE in the germline V gene. The CDR3 contains 15 residues. This clonotype was sampled from an adult in good health. The chain is built from TRBV9 and TRBJ1-2; weak D call: TRBD1 (6 bases). The sample here was peripheral blood, taken on day 0 of AZD1222 vaccination. The CDR3 DNA reads TGTGCCAGCAGCGTAGCAGGGGCAAGATACCATGGCTACACCTTC. Translation: CASSVAGARYHGYTF. Filled out from reference TRBV9 and TRBJ1-2, the complete variable domain reads DSGVTQTPKHLITATGQRVTLRCSPRSGDLSVYWYQQSLDQGLQFLIQYYNGEERAKGNILERFSAQQFPDLHSELNLSSLELGDSALYFCASSVAGARYHGYTFGSGTRLTVV.